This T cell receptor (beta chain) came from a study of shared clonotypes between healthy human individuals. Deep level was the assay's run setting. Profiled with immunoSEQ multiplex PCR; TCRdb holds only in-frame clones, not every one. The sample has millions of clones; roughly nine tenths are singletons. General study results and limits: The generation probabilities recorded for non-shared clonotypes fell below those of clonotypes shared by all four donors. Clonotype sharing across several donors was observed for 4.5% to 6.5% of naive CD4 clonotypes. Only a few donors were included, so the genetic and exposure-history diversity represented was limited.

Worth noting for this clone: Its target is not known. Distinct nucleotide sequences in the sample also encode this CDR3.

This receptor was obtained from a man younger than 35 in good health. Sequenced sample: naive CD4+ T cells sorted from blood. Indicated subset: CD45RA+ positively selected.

The CDR3 spells CSASRGTEAFF. The CDR3 DNA follows: TGCAGTGCTAGCCGGGGGACTGAAGCTTTCTTT. This chain joins TRBV20-1 and TRBJ1-1; TRBD1 is a possible D gene (5 bases). CDR1 and CDR2 from the germline V gene are DFQATT and SNEGSKA (reference sequence). V lost 3 bases, J lost 5 bases, and 7 bases lay in between. The CDR3 sequence is 11 residues long.